This T cell receptor (beta chain) was captured by sequencing in a study of Ad26.COV2.S vaccination and SARS-CoV-2 variants. The assay was immunoSEQ multiplex PCR, and TCRdb's table has in-frame clones only and misses some. The data contain hundreds of thousands of clones, 83% of them singletons. With 1 base clipped from V and 6 bases from J, the junction kept 11 bases outside the gene matches. This CDR3 is 16 amino acids long. The germline gives CDR1 LNHNV, CDR2 YYDKDF (reference sequence). To note about this clone: The antigen is not known.

Treatment meaning: about 20 received Ad26.COV2.S at low or high dose, single or two shots; several received placebo; per-sample allocation not given. The samples were gathered on day 63 after the first injection of vaccine or placebo. Study observations and caveats: Vaccine recipients had higher spike-specific TCR breadth than placebo recipients.

The origin of this receptor is a person aged 18-60 years who received the Ad26.COV2.S COVID-19 vaccine or a placebo. The chain is built from TRBV15 and TRBJ2-7; 8 nucleotides line up with TRBD2. Sequenced material: peripheral blood, taken in a trial of Ad26.COV2.S vaccine versus placebo. The CDR3 sequence: CATSRAAGTGGVEQYF. The CDR3 nucleotides read TGTGCCACCAGCAGAGCAGCAGGAACGGGAGGGGTCGAGCAGTACTTC.